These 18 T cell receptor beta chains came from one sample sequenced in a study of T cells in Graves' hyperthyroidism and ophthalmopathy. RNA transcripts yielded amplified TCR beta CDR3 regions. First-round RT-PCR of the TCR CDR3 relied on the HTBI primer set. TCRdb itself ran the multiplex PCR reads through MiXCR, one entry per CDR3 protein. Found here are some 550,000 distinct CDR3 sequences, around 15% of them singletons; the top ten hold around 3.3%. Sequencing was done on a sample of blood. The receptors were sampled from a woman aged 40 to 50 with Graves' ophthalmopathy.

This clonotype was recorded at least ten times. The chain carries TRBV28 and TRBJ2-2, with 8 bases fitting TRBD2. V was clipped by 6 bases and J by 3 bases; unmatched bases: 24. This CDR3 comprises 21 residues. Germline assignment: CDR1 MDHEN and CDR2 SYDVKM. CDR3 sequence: CASSPPPLGTGAGAHTGELFF. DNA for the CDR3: TGTGCCAGCAGCCCTCCTCCCCTCGGAACAGGAGCGGGAGCACACACCGGGGAGCTGTTTTTT.

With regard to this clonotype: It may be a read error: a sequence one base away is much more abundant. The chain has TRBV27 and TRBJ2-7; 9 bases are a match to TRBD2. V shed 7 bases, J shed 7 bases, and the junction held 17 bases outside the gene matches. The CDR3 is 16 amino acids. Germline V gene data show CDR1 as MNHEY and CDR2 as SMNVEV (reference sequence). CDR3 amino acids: CASMIRTSDVYNEQYF. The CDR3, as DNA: TGTGCCAGCATGATCCGGACTAGCGACGTCTACAATGAGCAGTACTTC.

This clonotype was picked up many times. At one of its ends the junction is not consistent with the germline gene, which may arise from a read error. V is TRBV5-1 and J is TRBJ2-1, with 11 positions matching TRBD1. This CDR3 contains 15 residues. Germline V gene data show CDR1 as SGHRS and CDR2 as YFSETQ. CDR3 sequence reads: CASSTGQGAYNEQFF. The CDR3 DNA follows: TGTGCCAGCAGTACGGGACAGGGGGCCTACAATGAGCAGTTCTTC.

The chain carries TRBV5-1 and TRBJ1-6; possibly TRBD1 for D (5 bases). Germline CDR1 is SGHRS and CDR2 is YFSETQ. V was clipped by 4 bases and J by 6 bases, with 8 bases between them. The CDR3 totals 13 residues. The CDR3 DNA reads TGCGCCAGCAGCAGCGGGGCTAATTCACCCCTCCACTTT. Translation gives CASSSGANSPLHF.

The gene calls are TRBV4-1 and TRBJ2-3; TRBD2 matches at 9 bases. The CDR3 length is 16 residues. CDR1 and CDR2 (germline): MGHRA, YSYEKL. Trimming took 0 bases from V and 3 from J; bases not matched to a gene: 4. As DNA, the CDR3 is TGCGCCAGCAGCCAAGAGGGCGGGAGGGGGACAGATACGCAGTATTTT. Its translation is CASSQEGGRGTDTQYF.

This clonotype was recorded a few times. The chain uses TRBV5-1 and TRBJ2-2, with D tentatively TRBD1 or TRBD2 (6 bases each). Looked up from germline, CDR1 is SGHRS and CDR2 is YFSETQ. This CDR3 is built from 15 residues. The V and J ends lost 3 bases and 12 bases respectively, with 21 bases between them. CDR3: CASSSAGHLTDQLFF. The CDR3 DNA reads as TGCGCCAGCAGCTCCGCGGGACACCTTACCGATCAGCTGTTTTTT.

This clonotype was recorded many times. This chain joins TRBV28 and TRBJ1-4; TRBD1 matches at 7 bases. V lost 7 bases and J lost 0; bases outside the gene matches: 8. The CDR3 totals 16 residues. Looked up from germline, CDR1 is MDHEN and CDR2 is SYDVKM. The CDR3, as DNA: TGTGCCAGCACCACCCCTGACAGGGCAACTAATGAAAAACTGTTTTTT. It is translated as CASTTPDRATNEKLFF.

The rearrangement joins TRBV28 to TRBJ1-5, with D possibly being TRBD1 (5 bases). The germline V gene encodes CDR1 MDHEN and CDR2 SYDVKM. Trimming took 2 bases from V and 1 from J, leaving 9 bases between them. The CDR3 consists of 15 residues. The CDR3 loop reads CASSLGGRSNQPQHF. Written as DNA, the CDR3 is TGTGCCAGCAGTTTAGGGGGAAGGAGCAATCAGCCCCAGCATTTT.

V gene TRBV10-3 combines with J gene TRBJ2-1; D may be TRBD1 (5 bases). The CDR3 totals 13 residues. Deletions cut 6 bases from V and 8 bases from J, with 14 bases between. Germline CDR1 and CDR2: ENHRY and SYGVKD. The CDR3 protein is CAIRGVDGDEQFF. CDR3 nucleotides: TGTGCCATCAGAGGGGTTGATGGCGATGAGCAGTTCTTC.

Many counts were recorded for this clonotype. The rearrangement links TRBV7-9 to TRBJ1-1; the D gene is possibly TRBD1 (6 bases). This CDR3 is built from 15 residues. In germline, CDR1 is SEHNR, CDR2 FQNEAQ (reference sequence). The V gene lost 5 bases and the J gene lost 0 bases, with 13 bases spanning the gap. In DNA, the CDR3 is TGTGCCAGCAGCGCAGGGGACTTTATGAACACTGAAGCTTTCTTT. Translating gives CASSAGDFMNTEAFF.

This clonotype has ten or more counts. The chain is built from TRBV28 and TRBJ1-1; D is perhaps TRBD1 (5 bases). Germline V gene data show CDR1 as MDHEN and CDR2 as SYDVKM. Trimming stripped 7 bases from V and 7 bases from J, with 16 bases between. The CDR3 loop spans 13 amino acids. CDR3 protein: CASTSAGGGEAFF. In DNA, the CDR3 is TGTGCCAGCACCTCTGCGGGGGGAGGTGAAGCTTTCTTT.

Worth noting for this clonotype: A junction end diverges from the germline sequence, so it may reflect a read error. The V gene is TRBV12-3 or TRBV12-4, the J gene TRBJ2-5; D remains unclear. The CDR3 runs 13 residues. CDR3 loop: CASSYLPQGTQYF. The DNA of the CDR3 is TGTGCCAGCAGTTATCTCCCCCAAGGGACCCAGTACTTC.

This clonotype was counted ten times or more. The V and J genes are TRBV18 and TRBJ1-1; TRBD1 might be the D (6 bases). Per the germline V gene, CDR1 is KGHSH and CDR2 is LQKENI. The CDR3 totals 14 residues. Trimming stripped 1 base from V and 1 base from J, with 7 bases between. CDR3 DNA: TGTGCCAGCTCACCACTGGGGGCGAACACTGAAGCTTTCTTT. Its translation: CASSPLGANTEAFF.

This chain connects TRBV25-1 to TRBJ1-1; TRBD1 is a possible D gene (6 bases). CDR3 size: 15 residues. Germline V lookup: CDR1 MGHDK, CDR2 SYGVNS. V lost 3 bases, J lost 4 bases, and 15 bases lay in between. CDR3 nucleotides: TGTGCCAGCAGTGACAGGGGAAAGGGGGTCACTGAAGCTTTCTTT. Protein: CASSDRGKGVTEAFF.

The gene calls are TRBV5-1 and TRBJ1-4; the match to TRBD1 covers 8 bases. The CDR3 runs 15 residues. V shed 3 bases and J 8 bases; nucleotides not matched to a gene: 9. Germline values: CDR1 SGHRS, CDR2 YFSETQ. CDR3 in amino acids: CASSSGQGLIEKLFF. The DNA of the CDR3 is TGCGCCAGCAGCTCCGGACAGGGCCTTATCGAAAAACTGTTTTTT.

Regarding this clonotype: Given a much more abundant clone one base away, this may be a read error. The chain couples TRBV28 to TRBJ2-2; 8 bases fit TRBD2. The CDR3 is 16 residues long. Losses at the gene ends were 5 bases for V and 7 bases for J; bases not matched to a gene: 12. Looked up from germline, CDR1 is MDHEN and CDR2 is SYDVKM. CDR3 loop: CASSIISGSKIGELFF. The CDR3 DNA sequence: TGTGCCAGCAGTATAATCAGCGGGAGTAAGATCGGGGAGCTGTTTTTT. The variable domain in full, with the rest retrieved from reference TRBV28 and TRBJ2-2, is DVKVTQSSRYLVKRTGEKVFLECVQDMDHENMFWYRQDPGLGLRLIYFSYDVKMKEKGDIPEGYSVSREKKERFSLILESASTNQTSMYLCASSIISGSKIGELFFGEGSRLTVL.

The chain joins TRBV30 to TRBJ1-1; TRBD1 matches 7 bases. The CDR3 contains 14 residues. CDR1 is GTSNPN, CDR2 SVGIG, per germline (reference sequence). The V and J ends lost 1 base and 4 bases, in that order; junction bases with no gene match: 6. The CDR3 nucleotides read TGTGCCTGGAGTGCCAACCGGGACAGCACTGAAGCTTTCTTT. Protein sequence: CAWSANRDSTEAFF.

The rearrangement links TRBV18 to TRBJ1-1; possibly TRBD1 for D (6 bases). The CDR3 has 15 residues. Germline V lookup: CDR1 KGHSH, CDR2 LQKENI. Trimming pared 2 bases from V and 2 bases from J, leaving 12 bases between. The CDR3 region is CASSPGRTVNTEAFF. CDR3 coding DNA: TGTGCCAGCTCACCAGGGAGGACAGTAAACACTGAAGCTTTCTTT.